The 25 T cell receptor beta chains below all came from one sample that was sequenced in a study of post-analysis software for immune sequencing data. General study results and limits: Four or five TRBV segments, TRBV5-6, TRBV5-1 and TRBV20-1 among them, were found more frequent in patients than controls.

Antigens for these TCRs are unknown. Every TCR beta cDNA library bore unique molecular identifiers. TCRdb passed the PCR reads through MiXCR, listing each CDR3 protein once. The profile shows roughly 540,000 distinct CDR3 sequences, around 34% of them singletons. Sequencing was done on a sample of blood. All receptors come from a girl younger than 18 with multiple sclerosis.

This clonotype was detected only a few times. This chain uses TRBV5-1 with TRBJ2-7; 14 bases fit TRBD2. J lost 0 bases, V lost 3 bases, and 8 bases had no gene match. Germline V gives CDR1 SGHRS, CDR2 YFSETQ. The CDR3 runs 18 residues. DNA of the CDR3: TGCGCCAGCAGCTCCGGGACTAGCGGGGGCCGCCTCTCCTACGAGCAGTACTTC. Translation: CASSSGTSGGRLSYEQYF.

This clonotype turned up a few times. The gene calls are TRBV6-5 and TRBJ2-6; tentatively, D is TRBD2 (7 bases). Per germline, CDR1 MNHEY and CDR2 SVGAGI. With 2 bases removed from V and 3 bases from J, the gap between germline ends came to 17 bases. The CDR3 loop spans 18 amino acids. CDR3 loop: CASSYLRGGGFGANVLTF. As DNA, the CDR3 is TGTGCCAGCAGTTACCTCCGGGGAGGGGGGTTTGGGGCCAACGTCCTGACTTTC.

The V call is TRBV29-1, the J call TRBJ1-1; TRBD1 might be the D (6 bases). CDR3 length equals 12 residues. Trimming stripped 1 base from V and 6 bases from J, with 9 bases between. Germline loops: CDR1 SQVTM, CDR2 ANQGSEA. In nucleotides, the CDR3 is TGCAGCGTTGAAGCACAGGGCCCTGAAGCTTTCTTT. This encodes CSVEAQGPEAFF.

Notes on this clonotype: A much larger clone is a single base away; this may be a read error. The chain recombines TRBV4-1 with TRBJ2-7; D assignment may be TRBD1 or TRBD2 (6 bases each). This CDR3 is built from 14 residues. Trimming removed 10 bases at V and 4 bases at J, with 20 bases between. The germline CDR1 and CDR2 sequences are MGHRA and YSYEKL. CDR3 sequence (DNA): TGCGCCAACAGTCTGAGTGGAGGGGGGTACGAGCAGTACTTC. This translates into CANSLSGGGYEQYF.

This clonotype was found a few times. The rearrangement links TRBV11-2 to TRBJ2-5, with a weak D call TRBD2 (5 bases). The length of the CDR3 is 14 residues. V lost 5 bases and J lost 4, with 14 bases in between. Germline V gives CDR1 SGHAT, CDR2 FQNNGV. Here the CDR3 reads CASSRIGGLETQYF. DNA of the CDR3: TGTGCCAGCAGCCGTATAGGCGGGCTAGAGACCCAGTACTTC.

Note on this clonotype: This could be a read error, since a much larger clone is one nucleotide away. This chain uses TRBV20-1 with TRBJ2-1; unclear D gene. The CDR3 spans 12 residues. Germline CDR1 is DFQATT and CDR2 is SNEGSKA (reference sequence). The DNA of the CDR3 is TGCAGTGCCGTCCCAGCGTACAGTGAGCAGTTCTTC. Amino acid sequence: CSAVPAYSEQFF.

The rearrangement links TRBV4-2 to TRBJ2-7; either TRBD1 or TRBD2 may fit D (5 bases each). This CDR3 has 15 amino acids. Germline V CDR1 and CDR2: LGHNA, YNFKEQ. V dropped 5 bases and J dropped 4 bases, with 18 bases sitting between them. Written as DNA, the CDR3 is TGTGCCAGCAGCTCCCATGGGGGACCCTCTTACGAGCAGTACTTC. Translated: CASSSHGGPSYEQYF.

This clonotype showed up just a few times. The rearrangement links TRBV4-2 to TRBJ2-7, with D unresolved. Germline-derived CDR1 and CDR2 are LGHNA and YNFKEQ. The CDR3 is 15 residues long. V was clipped by 1 base and J by 0 bases, with 10 bases between them. CDR3 DNA sequence: TGTGCCAGCAGCCAAGGTCAGTGGGGCTCCTACGAGCAGTACTTC. Translation gives CASSQGQWGSYEQYF.

The rearrangement links TRBV7-3 to TRBJ2-1; 11 bases fit TRBD2. The V gene end was trimmed by 4 bases and the J gene end by 4 bases; junction bases not matched to a gene: 9. The CDR3 consists of 17 residues. Germline V gives CDR1 SGHTA, CDR2 FQGTGA. The CDR3 coding sequence is TGTGCCAGCAGCTCATTAGCGGGGGGGTGGAGATACAATGAGCAGTTCTTC. It yields the protein CASSSLAGGWRYNEQFF.

The rearrangement joins TRBV4-2 to TRBJ2-3; D is unresolved. The germline gives CDR1 LGHNA, CDR2 YNFKEQ. The germline V and J ends were trimmed by 4 bases and 5 bases, with 10 bases remaining between them. The CDR3 is 13 residues long. The chain's CDR3 is CASSPASEDTQYF. CDR3 DNA sequence: TGTGCCAGCAGCCCGGCGAGCGAAGATACGCAGTATTTT.

The table lists this clonotype with a count of one. The chain carries TRBV5-1 and TRBJ1-1; tentative D call: TRBD1 (6 bases). Deletions cut 6 bases from V and 1 base from J, with 16 bases between. Germline CDR1 and CDR2: SGHRS and YFSETQ. The CDR3 length is 15 residues. CDR3 sequence reads: CASTYFDRWNTEAFF. CDR3 in DNA: TGCGCCAGCACTTACTTTGACAGGTGGAACACTGAAGCTTTCTTT. Using reference TRBV5-1 and TRBJ1-1 for the parts outside the CDR3, the full variable domain is KAGVTQTPRYLIKTRGQQVTLSCSPISGHRSVSWYQQTPGQGLQFLFEYFSETQRNKGNFPGRFSGRQFSNSRSEMNVSTLELGDSALYLCASTYFDRWNTEAFFGQGTRLTVV.

This clonotype was seen more than once but under ten times. The V and J genes are TRBV6-6 and TRBJ2-6, with D possibly TRBD2 on 6 matching bases. The CDR3 runs 14 residues. The germline CDR1 and CDR2 sequences are MNHNY and SVGAGI (reference sequence). Trimming stripped 11 bases from V and 1 base from J, with 12 bases between. CDR3 amino acids: CASCGGSGANVLTF. The CDR3 DNA reads as TGTGCCTCATGCGGAGGGTCTGGGGCCAACGTCCTGACTTTC.

This clonotype was seen a handful of times. The chain couples TRBV29-1 to TRBJ1-2, with D unclear. The CDR3 is made up of 15 amino acids. V was pared by 4 bases and J by 3 bases, with 18 bases between. Germline CDR1 reads SQVTM; CDR2 reads ANQGSEA. The CDR3: CSVAPRVAPDYGYTF. The DNA for the CDR3 is TGCAGCGTTGCGCCTCGCGTGGCACCAGACTATGGCTACACCTTC.

The V and J genes are TRBV5-5 and TRBJ1-2, with 7 bases lining up with TRBD1. The germline gives CDR1 SGHKS, CDR2 YYEKEE (reference sequence). The V and J ends lost 4 bases and 4 bases, in that order; junction bases with no gene match: 4. This CDR3 has 13 residues. CDR3 loop: CASSIDRAYGYTF. The CDR3 DNA sequence: TGTGCCAGCAGCATTGACAGGGCCTATGGCTACACCTTC.

The chain employs TRBV20-1 and TRBJ2-4; D call uncertain. The germline CDR1 and CDR2 sequences are DFQATT and SNEGSKA (reference sequence). The germline V and J ends were trimmed by 3 bases and 1 base, with 7 bases remaining between them. The length of the CDR3 is 13 residues. As DNA, the CDR3 is TGCAGTGCTAGTGGTGGGGCCAAAAACATTCAGTACTTC. Its protein is CSASGGAKNIQYF.

In its sample, this clonotype was seen many times. The J gene is TRBJ1-2, the V gene TRBV6-5; D is unclear. The CDR3 runs to 11 residues. The germline gives CDR1 MNHEY, CDR2 SVGAGI. V was cut by 6 bases and J by 6 bases, with 8 bases left in between. This chain's CDR3 is CASSPGDGYTF. The CDR3 coding sequence is TGTGCCAGCAGCCCCGGGGATGGCTACACCTTC.

The chain uses TRBV20-1 and TRBJ2-5; TRBD2 might be the D (6 bases). The CDR3 is made up of 19 amino acids. Trimming removed 5 bases from V and 0 bases from J, with 28 bases in between. Looked up from germline, CDR1 is DFQATT and CDR2 is SNEGSKA (reference sequence). The CDR3 DNA follows: TGCAGTGCTCGCCAGAGCCGGCCCGGGAGTACTTTGTACCAAGAGACCCAGTACTTC. It encodes CSARQSRPGSTLYQETQYF.

This clonotype turned up a few times. The chain couples TRBV7-7 to TRBJ2-4; D is undetermined. The germline CDR1 and CDR2 sequences are SSHAT and FNYEAQ (reference sequence). The CDR3 is 12 residues long. The CDR3 DNA sequence: TGTGCTGGGTGGACGGTAAAAAACATTCAGTACTTC. This gives the protein CAGWTVKNIQYF.

The chain couples TRBV27 to TRBJ2-7; possibly TRBD2 for D (5 bases). The V end was cut by 8 bases, the J end by 5 bases, with 13 bases between. Germline loops: CDR1 MNHEY, CDR2 SMNVEV (reference sequence). This CDR3 comprises 12 residues. The CDR3 protein is CASPGEGHEQYF. In nucleotides, the CDR3 is TGTGCCAGCCCAGGCGAGGGTCACGAGCAGTACTTC.

This clonotype was recorded a few times. The chain has TRBV11-2 and TRBJ2-4; a weak D match, TRBD1 (6 bases). The better agreement between TRBJ2-5 and the DNA end casts doubt on the J call. Germline lookup yields CDR1 SGHAT and CDR2 FQNNGV. CDR3 length equals 15 residues. This CDR3 is CASSLDAGAGETQYF. The CDR3 nucleotides read TGTGCCAGCAGCTTAGATGCAGGGGCCGGTGAGACCCAGTACTTC.

The chain has TRBV5-5 and TRBJ2-1; D gene ambiguous. Germline V gene lookup returns CDR1 SGHKS and CDR2 YYEKEE (reference sequence). This CDR3 comprises 18 residues. The germline V and J ends were trimmed by 0 bases and 5 bases, with 21 bases remaining between them. The CDR3 sequence is CASSLGGSRPRLNNEQFF. The DNA of the CDR3 is TGTGCCAGCAGCTTGGGGGGTTCCAGGCCTCGGCTTAACAATGAGCAGTTCTTC.

This clonotype was picked up a small number of times. The chain carries TRBV29-1 and TRBJ1-4; 8 bases are a match to TRBD1. Germline values: CDR1 SQVTM, CDR2 ANQGSEA. CDR3 length: 13 residues. V trimming: 4 bases; J trimming: 5 bases; junction bases outside the gene matches: 3. The CDR3 nucleotides read TGCAGCGTTGGAGGGACAGGCAATGAAAAACTGTTTTTT. Translation: CSVGGTGNEKLFF.

This chain joins TRBV7-6 and TRBJ2-5, with D maybe TRBD2 (5 bases). The CDR3 runs to 13 residues. CDR1 and CDR2 (germline): SGHVS, FNYEAQ. Trimming cost V 8 bases and J 7 bases, with 17 bases left between them. CDR3 coding DNA: TGTGCCAGCGAGGACGCAGCCCGGGGGACCCAGTACTTC. It codes for CASEDAARGTQYF.

The V call is TRBV4-1, the J call TRBJ2-3; 10 bases are a match to TRBD2. With V trimmed by 2 bases and J by 0 bases, 5 bases remained unmatched. This CDR3 is 17 amino acids long. The germline CDR1 and CDR2 sequences are MGHRA and YSYEKL. The CDR3 is CASSQTGTSVSTDTQYF. CDR3 bases: TGCGCCAGCAGCCAAACCGGGACTAGCGTTAGCACAGATACGCAGTATTTT.

The V call is TRBV18, the J call TRBJ2-6; possibly TRBD1 for D (5 bases). The V end lost 2 bases, the J end lost 0 bases, and 11 bases lay between the germline ends. The CDR3 is 17 amino acids. Germline CDR1 reads KGHSH; CDR2 reads LQKENI. Written as DNA, the CDR3 is TGTGCCAGCTCACCAAGCCAGGGCCTCTCTGGGGCCAACGTCCTGACTTTC. Residues: CASSPSQGLSGANVLTF.